A single sample is the source of the 3 T cell receptor beta chains below, sequenced in a study of T cells in Graves' hyperthyroidism and ophthalmopathy. The source material, RNA transcripts, was used to amplify TCR beta CDR3 regions. With the HTBI primer set, the TCR CDR3 went through a first round of RT-PCR. TCRdb called the multiplex PCR reads again in MiXCR, with one record for every CDR3 protein. The sample yields a few hundred thousand distinct CDR3 sequences, around an eighth seen once. Sequenced sample: blood. The receptors shown here come from a woman under 30 with Graves' hyperthyroidism.

The chain couples TRBV12-3 or TRBV12-4 to TRBJ1-5, with TRBD1 matching over 7 bases. CDR3 length: 18 amino acids. V trimming: 5 bases; J trimming: 1 base; junction bases outside the gene matches: 14. CDR3 amino acids: CASSVGQVGLKSNQPQHF. In DNA form, the CDR3 reads TGTGCCAGCAGTGTAGGACAGGTTGGGTTAAAAAGCAATCAGCCCCAGCATTTT.

At least ten counts were recorded for this clonotype. J is TRBJ1-2 and V is TRBV24-1, with a possible D match to TRBD1 (6 bases). CDR1 is KGHDR and CDR2 is SFDVKD in the germline V gene. CDR3 length: 15 amino acids. V dropped 3 bases and J dropped 3 bases, with 13 bases sitting between them. CDR3 protein: CATSDPLTGDYGYTF. In DNA form, the CDR3 reads TGTGCCACCAGTGATCCTCTGACAGGCGACTATGGCTACACCTTC.

The rearrangement uses TRBV5-1 and TRBJ1-2; D is undetermined. Deletions cut 6 bases from V and 6 bases from J, with 9 bases between. CDR3 length: 11 amino acids. Germline CDR1 SGHRS, CDR2 YFSETQ. CDR3 sequence: CASTGSHGYTF. The CDR3, as DNA: TGCGCCAGCACGGGGAGCCATGGCTACACCTTC.